What follows describes a single TCR beta chain. J gave up 7 bases and V 2 bases, and 7 bases lay outside the gene matches. The length of the CDR3 is 16 residues. Germline assignment: CDR1 SGHTA and CDR2 FQGNSA. This entry is derived from a study of blood T cell repertoires in COVID-19. As for the study in general: Some COVID-19 samples were acute and others convalescent; all came from the United States, Italy and Spain. T cells, B-cell-depleted T cells, or PBMCs provided the cDNA or gDNA that served as material.

Repertoires were generated with immunoSEQ multiplex PCR, while TCRdb's copy carries only in-frame clones and drops some. Here the sample spans 220,000 or so clones, approximately 81% being singletons. Material: peripheral blood. The rearrangement joins TRBV7-2 to TRBJ2-1; 11 bases line up with TRBD2. This TCR derives from a woman older than 75 with acute or convalescent COVID-19. Here the CDR3 reads CASSLQPLAGGNEQFF. The CDR3 region has the DNA TGTGCCAGCAGCTTACAGCCCCTAGCGGGGGGAAATGAGCAGTTCTTC.